This TCR beta chain came from a study of patients and donors after allogeneic stem cell transplantation. The CDR3 has 12 residues. Germline values: CDR1 DFQATT, CDR2 SNEGSKA (reference sequence). The ends were cut back, 8 bases at V and 1 base at J, with 11 bases in the middle. This clonotype was detected ten times or more. MiXCR, run by TCRdb on the RT-PCR reads, gives a single entry per CDR3 protein. The table has about 230,000 distinct CDR3 sequences, approximately 14% seen once. Sequencing was done on a sample of blood, either unsorted or a sorted T cell fraction (not recorded which). The chain links TRBV20-1 to TRBJ1-1, with D possibly TRBD1 on 6 matching bases. This TCR was recovered from a human donor who was either an allogeneic HSCT recipient or a stem cell or donor lymphocyte infusion donor (not recorded which). It is not recorded whose cells these are; they may come from a transplant donor. CDR3 DNA sequence: TGCAGTATACAGGGACAGAACACTGAAGCTTTCTTT. It yields the protein CSIQGQNTEAFF.